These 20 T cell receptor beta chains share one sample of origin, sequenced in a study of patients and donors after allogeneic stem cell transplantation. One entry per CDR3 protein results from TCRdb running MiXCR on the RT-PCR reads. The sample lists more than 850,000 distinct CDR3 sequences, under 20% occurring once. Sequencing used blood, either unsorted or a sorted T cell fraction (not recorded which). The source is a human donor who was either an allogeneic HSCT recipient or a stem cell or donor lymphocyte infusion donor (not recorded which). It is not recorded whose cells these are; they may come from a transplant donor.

CDR3 sequence reads: CASTVVFSYNEQFF. DNA of the CDR3: TGTGCCAGCACCGTAGTCTTTTCATACAATGAGCAGTTCTTC. The V call is TRBV2, the J call TRBJ2-1; no firm D call. Germline V gene sequence: CDR1 SNHLY, CDR2 FYNNEI. The V end lost 7 bases, the J end lost 4 bases, and 14 bases lay between the germline ends. The CDR3 consists of 14 residues.

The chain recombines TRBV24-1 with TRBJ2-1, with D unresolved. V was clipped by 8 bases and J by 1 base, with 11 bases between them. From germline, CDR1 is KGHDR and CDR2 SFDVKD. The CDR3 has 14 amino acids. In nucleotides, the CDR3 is TGTGCCACCATGACAAGTAGTTCCTACAATGAGCAGTTCTTC. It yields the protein CATMTSSSYNEQFF.

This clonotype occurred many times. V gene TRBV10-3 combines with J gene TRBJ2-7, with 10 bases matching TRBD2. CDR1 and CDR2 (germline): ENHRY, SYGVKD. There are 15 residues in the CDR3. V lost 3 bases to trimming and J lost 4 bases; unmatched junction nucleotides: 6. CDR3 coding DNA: TGTGCCATCAGTGACCTTACTAGCGGGGAATACGAGCAGTACTTC. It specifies CAISDLTSGEYEQYF.

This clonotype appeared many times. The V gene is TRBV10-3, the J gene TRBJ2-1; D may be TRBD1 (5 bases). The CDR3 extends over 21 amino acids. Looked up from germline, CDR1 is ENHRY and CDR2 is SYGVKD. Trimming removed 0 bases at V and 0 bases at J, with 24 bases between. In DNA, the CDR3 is TGTGCCATCAGTGAGTCGATCTTGGGGCAGGGTTTAGACAGCTCCTACAATGAGCAGTTCTTC. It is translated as CAISESILGQGLDSSYNEQFF.

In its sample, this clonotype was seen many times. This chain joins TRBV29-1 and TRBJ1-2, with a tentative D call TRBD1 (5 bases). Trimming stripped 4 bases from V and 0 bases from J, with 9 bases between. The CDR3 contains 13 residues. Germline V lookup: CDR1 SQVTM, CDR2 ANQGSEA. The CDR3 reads CSVGTGANYGYTF. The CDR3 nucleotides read TGCAGCGTTGGCACGGGGGCTAACTATGGCTACACCTTC. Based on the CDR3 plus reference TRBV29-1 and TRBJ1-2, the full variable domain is SAVISQKPSRDICQRGTSLTIQCQVDSQVTMMFWYRQQPGQSLTLIATANQGSEATYESGFVIDKFPISRPNLTFSTLTVSNMSPEDSSIYLCSVGTGANYGYTFGSGTRLTVV.

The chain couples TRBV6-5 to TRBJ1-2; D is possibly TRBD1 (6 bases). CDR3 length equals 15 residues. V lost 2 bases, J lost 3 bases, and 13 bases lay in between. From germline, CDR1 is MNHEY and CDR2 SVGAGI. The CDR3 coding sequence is TGTGCCAGCAGTTACCGAGGGGGGGTACACTATGGCTACACCTTC. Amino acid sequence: CASSYRGGVHYGYTF.

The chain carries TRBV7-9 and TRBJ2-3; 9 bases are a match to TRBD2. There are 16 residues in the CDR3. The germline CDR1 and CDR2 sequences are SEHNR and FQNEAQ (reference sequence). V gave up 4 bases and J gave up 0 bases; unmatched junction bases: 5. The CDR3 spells CASSSTSGPSTDTQYF. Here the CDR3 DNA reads TGTGCCAGCAGCTCCACTAGCGGGCCAAGCACAGATACGCAGTATTTT.

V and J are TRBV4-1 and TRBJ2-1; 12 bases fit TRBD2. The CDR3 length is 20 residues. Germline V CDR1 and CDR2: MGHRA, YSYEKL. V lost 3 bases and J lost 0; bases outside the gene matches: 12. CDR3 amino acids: CASSQGGLAGPSPSYNEQFF. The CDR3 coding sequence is TGCGCCAGCAGCCAGGGAGGACTAGCGGGACCAAGCCCCTCCTACAATGAGCAGTTCTTC.

As DNA, the CDR3 is TGTGCCTGGAGTGGGGGGCAGGCCCAACAGCCCCAGCATTTT. Translating gives CAWSGGQAQQPQHF. The J gene is TRBJ1-5, the V gene TRBV30; maybe TRBD1 (6 bases). This CDR3 spans 14 amino acids. Germline V lookup: CDR1 GTSNPN, CDR2 SVGIG (reference sequence). Trimming took 1 base from V and 7 from J, leaving 14 bases between them.

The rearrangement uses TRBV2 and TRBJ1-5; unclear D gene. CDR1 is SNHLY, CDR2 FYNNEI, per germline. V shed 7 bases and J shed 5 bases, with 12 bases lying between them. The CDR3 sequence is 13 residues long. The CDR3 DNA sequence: TGTGCCAGCAAGGGTCTGGGGTATCAGCCCCAGCATTTT. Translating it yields CASKGLGYQPQHF.

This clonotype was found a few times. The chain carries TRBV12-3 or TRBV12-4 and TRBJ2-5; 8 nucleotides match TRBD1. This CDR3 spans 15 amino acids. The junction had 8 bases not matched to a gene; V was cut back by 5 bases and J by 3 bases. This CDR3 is CASSRQGPKKETQYF. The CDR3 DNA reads TGTGCCAGCAGTAGACAGGGGCCCAAAAAAGAGACCCAGTACTTC.

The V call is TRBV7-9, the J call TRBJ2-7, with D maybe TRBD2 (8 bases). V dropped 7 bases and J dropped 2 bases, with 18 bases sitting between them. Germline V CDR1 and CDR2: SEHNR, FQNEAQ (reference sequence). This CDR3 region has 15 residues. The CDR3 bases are TGTGCCAGCACCCCGGGGGGGACAGTTGCCTACGAGCAGTACTTC. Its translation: CASTPGGTVAYEQYF.

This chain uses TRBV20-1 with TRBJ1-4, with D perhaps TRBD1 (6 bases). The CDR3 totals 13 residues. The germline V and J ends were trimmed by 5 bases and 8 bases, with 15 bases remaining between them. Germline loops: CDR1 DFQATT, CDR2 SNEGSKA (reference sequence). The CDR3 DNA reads TGCAGTGCTCTTGGGCAGGGGTGGGAAAAACTGTTTTTT. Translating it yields CSALGQGWEKLFF.

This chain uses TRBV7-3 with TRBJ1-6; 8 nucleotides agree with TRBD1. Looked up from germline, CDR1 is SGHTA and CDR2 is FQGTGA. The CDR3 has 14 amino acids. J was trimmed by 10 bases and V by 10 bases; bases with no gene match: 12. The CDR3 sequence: CAIKPAGGISPLHF. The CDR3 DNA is TGTGCCATCAAACCTGCAGGGGGCATATCACCCCTCCACTTT.

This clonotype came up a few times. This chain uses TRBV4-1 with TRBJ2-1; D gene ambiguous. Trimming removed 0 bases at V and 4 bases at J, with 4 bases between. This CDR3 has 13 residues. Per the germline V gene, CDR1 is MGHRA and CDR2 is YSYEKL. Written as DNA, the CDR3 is TGCGCCAGCAGCCAAGAATATTACAATGAGCAGTTCTTC. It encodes CASSQEYYNEQFF.

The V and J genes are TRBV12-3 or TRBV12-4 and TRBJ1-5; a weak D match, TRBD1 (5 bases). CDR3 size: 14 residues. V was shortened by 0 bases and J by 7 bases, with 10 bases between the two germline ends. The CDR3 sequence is CASSLAGGEQPQHF. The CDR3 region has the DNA TGTGCCAGCAGTTTAGCCGGGGGAGAACAGCCCCAGCATTTT.

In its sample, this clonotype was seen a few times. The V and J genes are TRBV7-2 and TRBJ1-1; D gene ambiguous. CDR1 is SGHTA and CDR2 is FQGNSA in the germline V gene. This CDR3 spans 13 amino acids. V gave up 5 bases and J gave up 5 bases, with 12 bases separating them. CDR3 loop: CASSPRLITEAFF. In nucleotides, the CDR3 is TGTGCCAGCAGCCCCCGACTGATAACTGAAGCTTTCTTT.

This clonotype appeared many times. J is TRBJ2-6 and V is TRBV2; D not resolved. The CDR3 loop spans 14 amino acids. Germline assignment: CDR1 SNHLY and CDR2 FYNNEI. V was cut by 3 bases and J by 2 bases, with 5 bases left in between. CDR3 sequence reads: CASSDRAGANVLTF. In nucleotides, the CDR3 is TGTGCCAGCAGTGATAGGGCTGGGGCCAACGTCCTGACTTTC.

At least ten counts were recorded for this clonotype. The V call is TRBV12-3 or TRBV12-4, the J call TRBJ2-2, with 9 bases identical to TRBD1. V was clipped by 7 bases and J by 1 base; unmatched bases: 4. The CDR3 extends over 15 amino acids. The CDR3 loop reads CASTLGQGNTGELFF. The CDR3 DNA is TGTGCCAGCACCCTGGGACAGGGGAACACCGGGGAGCTGTTTTTT.

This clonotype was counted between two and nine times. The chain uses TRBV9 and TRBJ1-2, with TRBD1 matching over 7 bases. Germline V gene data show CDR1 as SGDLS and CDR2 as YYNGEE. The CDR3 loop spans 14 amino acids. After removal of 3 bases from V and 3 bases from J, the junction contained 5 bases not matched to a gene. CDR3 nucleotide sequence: TGTGCCAGCAGCGCGACAGGGATTGACTATGGCTACACCTTC. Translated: CASSATGIDYGYTF.